This section outlines one T cell receptor beta chain sequence together with its context. This entry comes from a study of OX40 agonist ivuxolimab in advanced cancers. Study at large: Patients got intravenous ivuxolimab at 0.01 to 10 mg/kg every 2 weeks.

TCRdb keeps only in-frame clones here, not all; method: immunoSEQ multiplex PCR. The sample includes approximately 90,000 clones, about 89% of them seen just once. The germline V gene has CDR1 SGHNT and CDR2 YYREEE (reference sequence). The J segment lost 5 bases and the V segment lost 1 base, leaving 6 bases of the junction unmatched. The CDR3 extends over 15 amino acids. The TCR was taken from an adult with an advanced solid tumor such as melanoma, head and neck, liver or kidney cancer. Here the sequenced sample was CD4+ or CD8+ T cells sorted from blood, taken in a trial of the OX40 agonist ivuxolimab. The chain has TRBV5-4 and TRBJ2-3, with 8 bases identical to TRBD2. The CDR3 coding sequence is TGTGCCAGCAGCTTGACGACCCTAGCGGGAGATACGCAGTATTTT. Protein product: CASSLTTLAGDTQYF. Full variable domain (rest looked up from reference TRBV5-4 and TRBJ2-3): ETGVTQSPTHLIKTRGQQVTLRCSSQSGHNTVSWYQQALGQGPQFIFQYYREEENGRGNFPPRFSGLQFPNYSSELNVNALELDDSALYLCASSLTTLAGDTQYFGPGTRLTVL.